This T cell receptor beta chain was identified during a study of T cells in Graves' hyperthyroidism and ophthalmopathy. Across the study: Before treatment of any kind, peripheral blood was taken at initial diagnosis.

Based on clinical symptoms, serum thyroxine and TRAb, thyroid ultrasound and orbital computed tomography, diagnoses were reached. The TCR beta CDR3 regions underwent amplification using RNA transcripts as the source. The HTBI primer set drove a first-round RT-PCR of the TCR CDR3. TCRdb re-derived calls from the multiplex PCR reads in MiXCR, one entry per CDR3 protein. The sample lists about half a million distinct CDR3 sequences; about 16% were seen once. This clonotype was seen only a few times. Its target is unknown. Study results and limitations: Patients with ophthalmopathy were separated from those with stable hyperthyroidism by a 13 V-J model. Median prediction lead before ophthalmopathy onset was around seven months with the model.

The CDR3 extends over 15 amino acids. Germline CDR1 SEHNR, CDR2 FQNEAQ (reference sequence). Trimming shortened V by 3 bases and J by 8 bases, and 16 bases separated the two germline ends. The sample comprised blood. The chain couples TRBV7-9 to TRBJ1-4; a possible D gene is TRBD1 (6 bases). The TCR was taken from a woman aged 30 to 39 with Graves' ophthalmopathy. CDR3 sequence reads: CASSFLQGLGEKLFF. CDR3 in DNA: TGTGCCAGCAGCTTCCTACAGGGTTTGGGGGAAAAACTGTTTTTT.